Detailed here is one T cell receptor (beta chain). Its target is unknown. The CDR3 length is 13 residues. The V segment lost 3 bases and the J segment 6 bases; nucleotides outside the gene matches: 4. TCRdb's copy holds only in-frame clones and misses some; the assay was immunoSEQ multiplex PCR. The table shows about 120,000 clones, with roughly 90% occurring only once. The data are from a study of T cell responses to AZD1222 COVID-19 vaccine. Study-level background: Timing groups of about 4 and about 12 weeks for second doses were pooled. The study's findings and limits: Repertoire collection took place solely once the T cell response had peaked. When two AZD1222 doses had been given, Spike-specific TCR breadth and depth rose. White British donors predominated, females outnumbered males, and clonal diversity was possibly underestimated.

Material: peripheral blood, obtained on day 0 of AZD1222 vaccination. This TCR came from an adult in good health. The chain uses TRBV12-3 or TRBV12-4 and TRBJ1-2, with 7 bases fitting TRBD1. The CDR3 DNA follows: TGTGCCAGCAGTTTGGGACAGATAGATGGCTACACCTTC. Protein: CASSLGQIDGYTF.